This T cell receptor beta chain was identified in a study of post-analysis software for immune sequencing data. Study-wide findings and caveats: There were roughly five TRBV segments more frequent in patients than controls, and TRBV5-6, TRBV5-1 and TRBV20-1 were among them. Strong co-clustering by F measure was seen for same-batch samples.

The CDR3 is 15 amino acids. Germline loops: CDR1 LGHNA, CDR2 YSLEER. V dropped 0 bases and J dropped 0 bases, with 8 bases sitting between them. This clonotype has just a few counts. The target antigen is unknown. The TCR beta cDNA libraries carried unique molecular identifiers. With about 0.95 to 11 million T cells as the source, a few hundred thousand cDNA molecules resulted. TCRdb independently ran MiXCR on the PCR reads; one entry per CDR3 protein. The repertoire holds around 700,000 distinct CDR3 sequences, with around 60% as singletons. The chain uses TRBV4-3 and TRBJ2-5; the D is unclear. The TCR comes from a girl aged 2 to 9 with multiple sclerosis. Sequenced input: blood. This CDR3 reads CASSQDLWDQETQYF. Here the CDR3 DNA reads TGCGCCAGCAGCCAAGATCTGTGGGACCAAGAGACCCAGTACTTC.